This T cell receptor beta chain was found in a study of cytomegalovirus exposure and HLA in healthy donors. Study-wide background: When 398 donors were genotyped, roughly 82% of them were found to fall in the Caucasian-associated ancestry cluster.

The PCR had 60 Vbeta and 13 Jbeta primers. Profiling relied on immunoSEQ multiplex PCR, and the TCRdb table lists in-frame clones only, not all of them. The sample yields tens of thousands of clones, roughly 80% seen once. CDR1 and CDR2 (germline): MGHRA, YSYEKL. J gave up 2 bases and V 4 bases, and 5 bases lay outside the gene matches. The CDR3 runs to 16 residues. Sequenced material: PBMCs. This chain joins TRBV4-1 and TRBJ2-7, with 13 nucleotides matching TRBD2. The clonotype originates from a girl between 2 and 10 years old in good health and CMV-seropositive. DNA for the CDR3: TGCGCCAGCAGCCCGTGGACTAGCGGGAGCGCCTACGAGCAGTACTTC. Protein: CASSPWTSGSAYEQYF.